A selection of T cell receptor beta chains follows, all from one sample in a study of graft-versus-host responses after intestinal transplantation. Their antigens remain unidentified. Only in-frame clones appear in the TCRdb table, and some are missing; sequencing was by immunoSEQ multiplex PCR. The sample has over 80,000 clones, 80% to 95% seen once; the top ten hold roughly 0.4%. Sequenced here: unstimulated CD8+ T cells sorted from spleen or lymph node cells, sampled before transplant. The origin of the receptors is a human donor who was the organ donor for an intestinal transplant. Both conserved end residues are part of each CDR3. D genes are given only for firm matches. Rows may omit the clone size; those that give it use once, few, many or a size class.

TRBV6-4	.	TRBJ2-3	TRBD2	CASSDSPRGGADTQYF	TGTGCCAGCAGTGACTCACCGCGGGGGGGGGCAGATACGCAGTATTTT
TRBV27	.	TRBJ2-1	TRBD2	CASSFGLAVYNEQFF	TGTGCCAGCAGTTTTGGGCTAGCGGTCTACAATGAGCAGTTCTTC
TRBV19	.	TRBJ2-7	.	CASSIAPYEQYF	TGTGCCAGTAGTATAGCCCCGTACGAGCAGTACTTC
TRBV27	.	TRBJ2-7	TRBD2	CASSPGGASYEQYF	TGTGCCAGCAGTCCCGGGGGGGCCTCCTACGAGCAGTACTTC
TRBV4-1	.	TRBJ1-2	.	CASSPTFPGVLLGNYGYTF	TGCGCCAGCAGCCCAACTTTTCCAGGGGTCCTCCTGGGTAACTATGGCTACACCTTC
TRBV27	.	TRBJ2-7	TRBD2	CASSLSSGGSYEQYF	TGTGCCAGCAGTTTAAGTAGCGGGGGCTCCTACGAGCAGTACTTC
TRBV25-1	once	TRBJ2-7	.	CASSERGNLDEQYF	TGTGCCAGCAGTGAAAGAGGGAACCTGGACGAGCAGTACTTC
TRBV2	.	TRBJ2-7	.	CASRFPDEQYF	TGTGCCAGCCGGTTCCCCGACGAGCAGTACTTC
TRBV13	.	TRBJ2-7	.	CASSLGLGGSYEQYF	TGTGCCAGCAGCTTAGGCCTAGGAGGGAGCTACGAGCAGTACTTC
TRBV15	.	TRBJ2-2	.	CATSLTVNTGELFF	TGTGCCACCAGCCTAACAGTGAACACCGGGGAGCTGTTTTTT
TRBV6-1	.	TRBJ2-5	TRBD1	CASSERGRRETQYF	TGTGCCAGCAGTGAAAGGGGGCGACGAGAGACCCAGTACTTC
TRBV19	few	TRBJ1-1	.	CASSIALGVNTEAFF	TGTGCCAGTAGTATAGCCTTAGGGGTGAACACTGAAGCTTTCTTT
TRBV4-1	.	TRBJ2-5	.	CASSQVSHGTQYF	TGCGCCAGCAGCCAAGTTTCGCACGGGACCCAGTACTTC
TRBV4-3	once	TRBJ1-2	TRBD1	CASSQEDRVRYGYTF	TGCGCCAGCAGCCAAGAGGACAGGGTGAGGTATGGCTACACCTTC
TRBV5-6	.	TRBJ2-7	.	CASSYWTAPYEQYF	TGTGCCAGCAGCTATTGGACAGCACCCTACGAGCAGTACTTC
TRBV7-3	.	TRBJ2-5	TRBD2	CASSLGLAGTETQYF	TGTGCCAGCAGCTTAGGACTAGCGGGGACTGAGACCCAGTACTTC
TRBV27	.	TRBJ1-2	TRBD1	CASSWGRGRLDGYTF	TGTGCCAGCAGTTGGGGCAGGGGGCGCTTGGATGGCTACACCTTC
TRBV9	.	TRBJ2-6	.	CASSANNRESGANVLTF	TGTGCCAGCAGCGCGAACAACAGGGAGTCTGGGGCCAACGTCCTGACTTTC
TRBV2	few	TRBJ1-4	TRBD1	CASRDNPRGEKLFF	TGTGCCAGCCGGGACAACCCCAGGGGGGAAAAACTGTTTTTT
TRBV7-3	.	TRBJ2-6	.	CASSTVPQGFAGANVLTF	TGTGCCAGCAGCACTGTTCCACAGGGTTTCGCTGGGGCCAACGTCCTGACTTTC
TRBV4-2	.	TRBJ1-2	.	CASSQAGGAQRGYTF	TGTGCCAGCAGCCAAGCGGGCGGGGCGCAGCGTGGCTACACCTTC
TRBV4-2	.	TRBJ1-1	.	CASSQDGLLNTEAFF	TGTGCCAGCAGCCAAGACGGACTACTGAACACTGAAGCTTTCTTT
TRBV6-1	.	TRBJ1-4	.	CASSVLRGAGEKLFF	TGTGCCAGCAGTGTCCTACGGGGGGCGGGCGAAAAACTGTTTTTT
TRBV11-2	.	TRBJ2-7	.	CASSLGAGDAYEQYF	TGTGCCAGCAGCTTAGGTGCAGGGGATGCCTACGAGCAGTACTTC
TRBV9	.	TRBJ2-7	TRBD2	CASSGSGGPSYEQYF	TGTGCCAGCAGCGGAAGCGGGGGGCCCTCCTACGAGCAGTACTTC
TRBV5-6	.	TRBJ2-1	.	CASSVTSYNEQFF	TGTGCCAGCAGCGTGACTAGTTACAATGAGCAGTTCTTC
TRBV7-9	.	TRBJ2-2	.	CASSYGGIGELFF	TGTGCCAGCAGCTACGGGGGAATCGGGGAGCTGTTTTTT
TRBV7-9	.	TRBJ2-1	.	CASSVAGALWNEQFF	TGTGCCAGCAGCGTGGCGGGGGCCCTCTGGAATGAGCAGTTCTTC
TRBV19	.	TRBJ2-3	.	CASSILGAWGTDTQYF	TGTGCCAGTAGTATTTTAGGGGCTTGGGGCACAGATACGCAGTATTTT
TRBV29-1	once	TRBJ2-3	TRBD1	CSVDRESLTDTQYF	TGCAGCGTCGACAGGGAGTCCCTCACAGATACGCAGTATTTT
TRBV7-3	.	TRBJ2-6	.	CASSLSFAGANVLTF	TGTGCCAGCAGCTTATCATTTGCTGGGGCCAACGTCCTGACTTTC
TRBV5-4	.	TRBJ2-7	TRBD1	CASSFGTGGCEQYF	TGTGCCAGCAGCTTTGGGACAGGGGGGTGCGAGCAGTACTTC
TRBV4-3	.	TRBJ2-5	.	CASSQFLSNQETQYF	TGCGCCAGCAGCCAATTTCTCTCTAACCAAGAGACCCAGTACTTC
TRBV4-1	.	TRBJ2-1	TRBD2	CASSHGASGGNEQFF	TGCGCCAGCAGCCATGGGGCTAGCGGGGGCAATGAGCAGTTCTTC
TRBV10-3	.	TRBJ2-1	.	CAISESSPGTLWYNEQFF	TGTGCCATCAGTGAATCCTCTCCAGGGACACTTTGGTACAATGAGCAGTTCTTC
TRBV13	.	TRBJ2-2	.	CASSPGTGELFF	TGTGCCAGCAGCCCCGGCACCGGGGAGCTGTTTTTT
TRBV13	few	TRBJ2-2	.	CASSFLTGGTGELFF	TGTGCCAGCAGCTTTCTCACAGGTGGGACCGGGGAGCTGTTTTTT
TRBV5-1	.	TRBJ2-4	.	CASSLGGREAKNIQYF	TGCGCCAGCAGCTTGGGGGGGCGCGAAGCCAAAAACATTCAGTACTTC
TRBV7-2	.	TRBJ2-5	TRBD1	CASSYPGGAETQYF	TGTGCCAGCAGCTACCCAGGGGGCGCAGAGACCCAGTACTTC
TRBV30	.	TRBJ2-4	.	CAWSLGQGQNIQYF	TGTGCCTGGAGTCTAGGGCAGGGGCAAAACATTCAGTACTTC
TRBV7-9	once	TRBJ2-7	.	CASSLEGGTYEQYF	TGTGCCAGCAGCTTAGAAGGGGGAACCTACGAGCAGTACTTC
TRBV19	.	TRBJ1-4	TRBD1	CATRQGYEKLFF	TGTGCCACCCGACAGGGGTATGAAAAACTGTTTTTT
TRBV7-9	.	TRBJ1-2	TRBD1	CASSWRTGLNYGYTF	TGTGCCAGCAGCTGGAGGACAGGGCTGAACTATGGCTACACCTTC
TRBV6-1	.	TRBJ2-7	.	CASSEALPSYEQYF	TGTGCCAGCAGTGAGGCCCTCCCCTCCTACGAGCAGTACTTC
TRBV18	.	TRBJ2-3	TRBD1	CASSPLVTGDPTDTQYF	TGTGCCAGCTCACCTTTAGTAACAGGGGACCCCACAGATACGCAGTATTTT
TRBV13	.	TRBJ2-1	TRBD2	CASSLGLAGDNEQFF	TGTGCCAGCAGCTTAGGGCTAGCGGGGGACAATGAGCAGTTCTTC
TRBV5-6	.	TRBJ2-3	.	CASSWGWHGRRTDTQYF	TGTGCCAGCAGCTGGGGATGGCATGGGAGGAGGACAGATACGCAGTATTTT
TRBV19	.	TRBJ1-2	.	CASSTGVSNGYTF	TGTGCCAGTAGTACAGGGGTATCAAATGGCTACACCTTC
TRBV5-6	once	TRBJ1-1	TRBD1	CASSSQGAGTEAFF	TGTGCCAGCAGCTCCCAGGGGGCGGGCACTGAAGCTTTCTTT
TRBV11-2	.	TRBJ2-3	TRBD2	CASSRGLGADTQYF	TGTGCCAGCAGCCGGGGACTAGGAGCGGATACGCAGTATTTT
TRBV7-9	.	TRBJ1-2	.	CASSSQGLGNYGYTF	TGTGCCAGCAGCTCCCAGGGACTAGGGAACTATGGCTACACCTTC